Each of the 30 T cell receptor beta chains below was sequenced from the same sample in a study of blood T cell repertoires in COVID-19. Sequencing was performed with immunoSEQ multiplex PCR; in TCRdb, only in-frame clones are kept and a portion is missing. Among roughly 320,000 clones, 80% to 90% were seen once, and the ten largest hold about 4%. Sample: PBMCs or T cells enriched from blood (not recorded which). Receptors were obtained from a man aged 25-45 years who had recovered from COVID-19.

The genes are TRBV3-1 (or the pseudogene TRBV3-2) and TRBJ2-7, with TRBD2 matching over 11 bases. The CDR3 extends over 16 amino acids. Germline CDR1 LGHDT, CDR2 YNNKEL (reference sequence). After removal of 3 bases from V and 7 bases from J, the junction contained 11 bases not matched to a gene. CDR3 nucleotides: TGTGCCAGCAGCCAGTTGCTAGCGGGAGGCTCCCGGGAGCAGTACTTC. It is translated as CASSQLLAGGSREQYF.

The chain employs TRBV14 and TRBJ2-1, with 8 nucleotides matching TRBD2. CDR3 size: 16 residues. V shed 0 bases and J 10 bases; nucleotides not matched to a gene: 11. CDR1 is SGHDN, CDR2 FVKESK, per germline. CDR3 residues: CASSQEVNSGSGEQFF. The CDR3 nucleotides read TGTGCCAGCAGCCAAGAGGTTAACAGCGGGAGTGGGGAGCAGTTCTTC.

Points on this clone: Other nucleotide sequences from this sample produce the same CDR3. The rearrangement links TRBV3-1 (or the pseudogene TRBV3-2) to TRBJ2-2, with D perhaps matching TRBD2 (5 bases). The germline V and J ends were trimmed by 0 bases and 5 bases, with 7 bases remaining between them. The CDR3 contains 14 residues. Looked up from germline, CDR1 is LGHDT and CDR2 is YNNKEL (reference sequence). CDR3 residues: CASSQESGTGELFF. In DNA form, the CDR3 reads TGTGCCAGCAGCCAAGAGTCGGGAACCGGGGAGCTGTTTTTT.

The chain is built from TRBV7-9 and TRBJ2-5, with D unresolved. Germline CDR1 SEHNR, CDR2 FQNEAQ (reference sequence). Trimming pared 5 bases from V and 2 bases from J, leaving 12 bases between. The CDR3 totals 14 residues. The CDR3 bases are TGTGCCAGCAGCCTCTTGACTCAACAAGAGACCCAGTACTTC. Translating gives CASSLLTQQETQYF.

The chain uses TRBV19 and TRBJ2-7; 9 positions agree with TRBD2. The CDR3 loop spans 15 amino acids. V was clipped by 2 bases and J by 6 bases; unmatched bases: 8. The germline V gene has CDR1 LNHDA and CDR2 SQIVND (reference sequence). CDR3 amino acids: CASSISAGGAGEQYF. The CDR3 DNA sequence: TGTGCCAGTAGTATATCAGCGGGAGGAGCAGGCGAGCAGTACTTC.

The chain carries TRBV3-1 (or the pseudogene TRBV3-2) and TRBJ2-2, with 8 bases that match TRBD2. The CDR3 consists of 15 residues. With V trimmed by 4 bases and J by 5 bases, 6 bases remained unmatched. Germline CDR1 is LGHDT and CDR2 is YNNKEL (reference sequence). The CDR3 DNA reads as TGTGCCAGCAGCCGAGCGGGAGTACGAACCGGGGAGCTGTTTTTT. This encodes CASSRAGVRTGELFF.

The chain recombines TRBV4-1 with TRBJ2-1; TRBD2 agrees at 7 bases. Germline lookup yields CDR1 MGHRA and CDR2 YSYEKL. This CDR3 has 17 residues. The V segment lost 1 base and the J segment 4 bases; nucleotides outside the gene matches: 10. The CDR3 DNA follows: TGCGCCAGCAGCCAAGTGCCCCGACTAGCAGATTACAATGAGCAGTTCTTC. It is translated as CASSQVPRLADYNEQFF.

This chain connects TRBV7-8 to TRBJ1-3; the D is unclear. V was pared by 0 bases and J by 1 base, with 13 bases between. Germline lookup yields CDR1 SGHVS and CDR2 FQNEAQ. The CDR3 runs 17 residues. The DNA of the CDR3 is TGTGCCAGCAGCTTAGCTCGCGGAACACTATCTGGAAACACCATATATTTT. Its translation is CASSLARGTLSGNTIYF.

J is TRBJ2-7 and V is TRBV28; 7 nucleotides match TRBD2. Germline V gives CDR1 MDHEN, CDR2 SYDVKM. V was pared by 6 bases and J by 7 bases, with 15 bases of the junction left unmatched. This CDR3 is built from 15 residues. In DNA form, the CDR3 reads TGTGCCAGCAGCTCCTTGGGGGAGGGGTTGGGTGAGCAGTACTTC. It is translated as CASSSLGEGLGEQYF.

V and J are TRBV27 and TRBJ2-1; D gene unclear. The CDR3 spans 14 residues. Trimming took off 4 bases at V and 0 bases at J, with 7 bases between the two ends. CDR1 and CDR2 from the germline V gene are MNHEY and SMNVEV (reference sequence). The CDR3 region has the DNA TGTGCCAGCAGTTCCTTGAGCTCCTACAATGAGCAGTTCTTC. As protein: CASSSLSSYNEQFF.

This clone was picked up a small number of times. The V gene is TRBV6-5, the J gene TRBJ1-5, with D tentatively TRBD1 (5 bases). CDR1 is MNHEY and CDR2 is SVGAGI in the germline V gene. The CDR3 contains 14 residues. Trimming stripped 7 bases from V and 4 bases from J, with 14 bases between. CDR3 nucleotide sequence: TGTGCCAGCACTTTAGGGTCAGGGAATCAGCCCCAGCATTTT. Translation: CASTLGSGNQPQHF.

The rearrangement uses TRBV27 and TRBJ2-2, with D uncertain. Deletions cut 5 bases from V and 0 bases from J, with 7 bases between. CDR1 is MNHEY, CDR2 SMNVEV, per germline (reference sequence). The CDR3 runs to 14 residues. The CDR3 DNA follows: TGTGCCAGCAGTCGTAGCCCGAACACCGGGGAGCTGTTTTTT. Protein sequence: CASSRSPNTGELFF.

CDR3 coding DNA: TGTGCCAGCAGCCAAGATCTCGATACAGCTAAAGAGACCCAGTACTTC. Translated: CASSQDLDTAKETQYF. This chain uses TRBV3-1 (or the pseudogene TRBV3-2) with TRBJ2-5; D gene unclear. Looked up from germline, CDR1 is LGHDT and CDR2 is YNNKEL (reference sequence). V was trimmed by 0 bases and J by 3 bases, leaving 14 bases between them. The CDR3 has 16 amino acids.

This chain links TRBV18 with TRBJ1-2; 9 bases line up with TRBD1. There are 14 residues in the CDR3. Germline trimming cut 5 bases from V and 7 bases from J; bases unmatched to any gene: 8. In germline, CDR1 is KGHSH, CDR2 LQKENI. CDR3 sequence (DNA): TGTGCCAGCTCAGACAACGGACAGGGGTCTGGCTACACCTTC. It codes for CASSDNGQGSGYTF.

The rearrangement uses TRBV5-4 and TRBJ2-3; possible D gene TRBD2, 6 bases. The CDR3 loop spans 16 amino acids. Between the trimmed V and J ends, which lost 4 bases and 0 bases, there was a span of 15 bases. Germline V gene lookup returns CDR1 SGHNT and CDR2 YYREEE (reference sequence). The DNA of the CDR3 is TGTGCCAGCAGCCCCACCGGGGGAACTAGCACAGATACGCAGTATTTT. Translation gives CASSPTGGTSTDTQYF.

The chain recombines TRBV5-1 with TRBJ2-7; 7 bases map to TRBD1. CDR1 is SGHRS and CDR2 is YFSETQ in the germline V gene. The CDR3 sequence is 14 residues long. V was pared by 3 bases and J by 3 bases, with 6 bases of the junction left unmatched. The CDR3 is CASSSRQGDYEQYF. The DNA for the CDR3 is TGCGCCAGCAGCTCCCGGCAGGGGGACTACGAGCAGTACTTC.

The V gene is TRBV3-1 (or the pseudogene TRBV3-2), the J gene TRBJ1-1, with 7 bases fitting TRBD1. The V gene end was trimmed by 7 bases and the J gene end by 5 bases; junction bases not matched to a gene: 10. This CDR3 contains 14 residues. CDR1 and CDR2 from the germline V gene are LGHDT and YNNKEL (reference sequence). The CDR3 DNA sequence: TGTGCCAGCACCCCTGGACAGGAGGCGACTGAAGCTTTCTTT. Protein product: CASTPGQEATEAFF.

This chain uses TRBV6-5 with TRBJ2-7, with 9 nucleotides matching TRBD1. J lost 3 bases, V lost 2 bases, and 5 bases had no gene match. The CDR3 length is 15 residues. Germline V gives CDR1 MNHEY, CDR2 SVGAGI. The CDR3 spells CASSYTGTGHYEQYF. CDR3 DNA: TGTGCCAGCAGTTACACCGGGACAGGGCACTACGAGCAGTACTTC.

The chain has TRBV11-2 and TRBJ2-7, with 7 bases identical to TRBD1. This CDR3 is 15 amino acids long. V lost 2 bases to trimming and J lost 2 bases; unmatched junction nucleotides: 6. Per the germline V gene, CDR1 is SGHAT and CDR2 is FQNNGV. CDR3 sequence: CASSLFGTVAYEQYF. The CDR3 region has the DNA TGTGCCAGCAGCTTATTTGGGACAGTAGCCTACGAGCAGTACTTC.

The chain links TRBV7-2 to TRBJ1-2; the D gene is possibly TRBD1 (5 bases). The CDR3 length is 16 residues. With 5 bases removed from V and 8 bases from J, the gap between germline ends came to 24 bases. CDR1 is SGHTA and CDR2 is FQGNSA in the germline V gene. The CDR3 region is CASSHLVGGTSRGYTF. The DNA of the CDR3 is TGTGCCAGCAGCCACCTAGTGGGGGGTACATCCCGGGGCTACACCTTC.

The rearrangement links TRBV2 to TRBJ1-5, with a weak D call TRBD1 (5 bases). The CDR3 is 16 residues long. The germline CDR1 and CDR2 sequences are SNHLY and FYNNEI. Trimming took off 6 bases at V and 1 base at J, with 16 bases between the two ends. CDR3 protein: CASSPTRDRSNQPQHF. For the CDR3, the DNA is TGTGCCAGCAGCCCCACCAGAGACAGAAGCAATCAGCCCCAGCATTTT.

This clone occurred once. The chain has TRBV10-2 and TRBJ1-5; TRBD1 is a possible D gene (5 bases). Trimming pared 2 bases from V and 0 bases from J, leaving 14 bases between. Germline V gene lookup returns CDR1 WSHSY and CDR2 SAAADI. CDR3 length: 17 amino acids. The CDR3 loop is CASSEGAGPYSNQPQHF. The DNA for the CDR3 is TGCGCCAGCAGTGAGGGGGCAGGCCCATATAGCAATCAGCCCCAGCATTTT.

This clone has just one count. The chain uses TRBV9 and TRBJ2-7; D not resolved. The CDR3 has 10 residues. With 3 bases removed from V and 5 bases from J, the gap between germline ends came to 3 bases. Looked up from germline, CDR1 is SGDLS and CDR2 is YYNGEE. CDR3 sequence reads: CASSGDEQYF. CDR3 DNA sequence: TGTGCCAGCAGCGGAGACGAGCAGTACTTC.

The rearrangement uses TRBV7-8 and TRBJ2-3; TRBD1 might be the D (5 bases). The ends were cut back, 5 bases at V and 0 bases at J, with 15 bases in the middle. This CDR3 region has 16 residues. Germline assignment: CDR1 SGHVS and CDR2 FQNEAQ. The CDR3 region has the DNA TGTGCCAGCAGCCGAGACAGACCAACTAGCACAGATACGCAGTATTTT. Translating it yields CASSRDRPTSTDTQYF.

Comment on this clone: An end of the junction does not agree with germline; a read error may underlie this. The rearrangement uses TRBV3-1 (or the pseudogene TRBV3-2) and TRBJ2-5; no clear D gene. CDR1 is LGHDT, CDR2 YNNKEL, per germline (reference sequence). The CDR3 totals 13 residues. This CDR3 reads CASSQPRGETQYF. The DNA for the CDR3 is TGTGCCAGCAGCCAGCCTAGAGGAGAGACTCAGTACTTC.

The gene calls are TRBV27 and TRBJ2-5; D possibly corresponds to TRBD2 (5 bases). Germline CDR1 and CDR2: MNHEY and SMNVEV (reference sequence). The CDR3 is 16 amino acids. With 0 bases removed from V and 5 bases from J, the gap between germline ends came to 16 bases. DNA of the CDR3: TGTGCCAGCAGTTTATCGATAGGGAGTCCTTCCGAGACCCAGTACTTC. Translated: CASSLSIGSPSETQYF.

The chain uses TRBV7-9 and TRBJ1-2; 7 bases are shared with TRBD1. The CDR3 contains 13 residues. V dropped 4 bases and J dropped 2; count of bases not matched to a gene: 1. The V gene's germline CDR1 is SEHNR and CDR2 FQNEAQ (reference sequence). The CDR3 reads CASSSTGNYGYTF. The CDR3 nucleotides read TGTGCCAGCAGCTCGACAGGGAACTATGGCTACACCTTC.

CDR3 loop: CASSYRVPGETQYF. CDR3 DNA: TGCGCCAGCAGCTACCGGGTCCCGGGAGAGACCCAGTACTTC. This chain uses TRBV5-1 with TRBJ2-5; D is uncertain. Trimming shortened V by 3 bases and J by 4 bases, and 13 bases separated the two germline ends. The germline V gene encodes CDR1 SGHRS and CDR2 YFSETQ. This CDR3 has 14 residues. The variable domain in full, completed from reference TRBV5-1 and TRBJ2-5, reads KAGVTQTPRYLIKTRGQQVTLSCSPISGHRSVSWYQQTPGQGLQFLFEYFSETQRNKGNFPGRFSGRQFSNSRSEMNVSTLELGDSALYLCASSYRVPGETQYFGPGTRLLVL.

In this sample, this clone turned up once. This chain joins TRBV2 and TRBJ2-3; 10 bases agree with TRBD1. This CDR3 comprises 15 residues. J gave up 4 bases and V 7 bases, and 8 bases lay outside the gene matches. The germline CDR1 and CDR2 sequences are SNHLY and FYNNEI. CDR3 residues: CASTGDRGRADTQYF. The CDR3 nucleotides read TGTGCCAGCACTGGGGACAGGGGCAGGGCAGATACGCAGTATTTT.

The rearrangement uses TRBV6-5 and TRBJ1-5; D gene ambiguous. The CDR3 spans 13 residues. V was pared by 8 bases and J by 5 bases, with 13 bases between. CDR1 and CDR2 (germline): MNHEY, SVGAGI. The CDR3 protein is CASSLVRDQPQHF. As DNA, the CDR3 is TGTGCCAGCTCATTGGTCCGGGATCAGCCCCAGCATTTT.